This is a list of T cell receptor beta chains from one sample in a study of cytotoxic CD8 clonotypes in ibrutinib-treated CLL. Generated by immunoSEQ multiplex PCR, the TCRdb table keeps only in-frame clones and is missing some. This sample has roughly 97,000 clones; about 72% occur once, and the top ten carry 25% to 40%. The source was PBMCs, collected after 12 months of ibrutinib treatment. The receptor set was obtained from a human donor with chronic lymphocytic leukemia. Each CDR3 is given with its conserved first and last residue. D genes are given only for firm matches. Size is omitted from some rows. Given values are once, few, many or a class for expanded clones.

d_call | clone_size | j_call | v_call | cdr3_nt | cdr3_aa
TRBD2 | . | TRBJ2-5 | TRBV7-7 | TGTGCCAGCAGCTGCCCTCGACTAGCGGGGCTCCTCTCACGGGAGACCCAGTACTTC | CASSCPRLAGLLSRETQYF
TRBD2 | . | TRBJ2-1 | TRBV2 | TGTGCCAGCAGTGAAGATAGCGGGGGCGATGAGCAGTTCTTC | CASSEDSGGDEQFF
TRBD2 | . | TRBJ2-1 | TRBV9 | TGTGCCAGCAGCGCGACTAGCGGTGCTGAGCAGTTCTTC | CASSATSGAEQFF
TRBD1 | . | TRBJ2-2 | TRBV5-4 | TGTGCCAGCAGTTCGGACAGGGGGCGTACCGGGGAGCTGTTTTTT | CASSSDRGRTGELFF
TRBD1 | few | TRBJ1-2 | TRBV28 | TGTGCCAGCAGTTCCGCGGGACAGCGTAACTATGGCTACACCTTC | CASSSAGQRNYGYTF
. | . | TRBJ2-7 | TRBV11-3 | TGTGCCAGCAGCTTACTTGGAGGGGGGGCCTACGAGCAGTACTTC | CASSLLGGGAYEQYF
TRBD2 | few | TRBJ2-3 | TRBV27 | TGTGCCAGCAGTTTCCGGGGGGGGAGGGATACGCAGTATTTT | CASSFRGGRDTQYF
. | once | TRBJ1-1 | TRBV5-1 | TGCGCCAGCAGCTTGGAAGGGAGCATGAACACTGAAGCTTTCTTT | CASSLEGSMNTEAFF
. | . | TRBJ2-5 | TRBV6-1 | TGTGCCAGCAGTGATGCAGGAGAGACCCAGTACTTC | CASSDAGETQYF
. | . | TRBJ1-2 | TRBV21-1 | TGTGCCAGCAGCAAAAAGATAGACATTGGCTATGGCTACACCTTC | CASSKKIDIGYGYTF
TRBD1 | once | TRBJ2-7 | TRBV4-3 | TGCGCCAGCAGCGTAGGGACAGGGATTGGGGAGCAGTACTTC | CASSVGTGIGEQYF
TRBD2 | once | TRBJ2-5 | TRBV5-8 | TGTGCCAGCAGCTTGGGTCTAGCGGGGACCTACCAAGAGACCCAGTACTTC | CASSLGLAGTYQETQYF
TRBD1 | once | TRBJ2-7 | TRBV27 | TGTGCCAGCAGTCCCTATACCGGACAGGGGGCTGGAGAGCAGTACTTC | CASSPYTGQGAGEQYF
TRBD1 | many | TRBJ1-2 | TRBV6-1 | TGTGCCAGCAGCTGGGGGACAGTTAACTATGGCTACACCTTC | CASSWGTVNYGYTF
TRBD2 | many | TRBJ2-3 | TRBV2 | TGTGCCAGCAGCGCTAGCGGGGGGACACGCGGGGATACGCAGTATTTT | CASSASGGTRGDTQYF
. | . | TRBJ2-5 | TRBV21-1 | TGTGCCAGCACCTTGGCGGAGCGGGGGGCCCAAGAGACCCAGTACTTC | CASTLAERGAQETQYF
TRBD1 | . | TRBJ1-6 | TRBV14 | TGTGCCAGCAGCCTGGGACAGGGAGTAGCACCCCTCCACTTT | CASSLGQGVAPLHF
TRBD2 | many | TRBJ2-2 | TRBV27 | TGTGCCAGCAGTTTATCCCCCCGGACTAGCATAACCGGGGAGCTGTTTTTT | CASSLSPRTSITGELFF
. | few | TRBJ1-3 | TRBV9 | TGTGCCAGCAGCGTTTCGGACGGCAGGGGAGCTGGAAACACCATATATTTT | CASSVSDGRGAGNTIYF
. | . | TRBJ2-3 | TRBV6-6 | TGTGCCAGCAGTCACCATTTCACAGATACGCAGTATTTT | CASSHHFTDTQYF
. | few | TRBJ1-2 | TRBV25-1 | TGTGCCAGCAGTGAATCCCACGACCGGTATGGCTACACCTTC | CASSESHDRYGYTF
. | . | TRBJ1-3 | TRBV5-4 | TGTGCCAGCAGCTTGGGCGGGAGGTCGGGAAACACCATATATTTT | CASSLGGRSGNTIYF
. | once | TRBJ2-2 | TRBV9 | TGTGCCAGCAGCGTGTCCGGGGAGCTGTTTTTT | CASSVSGELFF
. | . | TRBJ2-3 | TRBV7-3 | TGTGCCAGCAGCCCCCTTACAGGCACAGATACGCAGTATTTT | CASSPLTGTDTQYF
. | few | TRBJ1-1 | TRBV6-1 | TGTGCCAGCAGTGACCGGGGCGAGAACACTGAAGCTTTCTTT | CASSDRGENTEAFF
TRBD1 | . | TRBJ2-3 | TRBV7-2 | TGTGCCAGCAGCTCACAGGGGTCAGATACGCAGTATTTT | CASSSQGSDTQYF
TRBD1 | . | TRBJ2-7 | TRBV29-1 | TGCAGCGTCTACCTTACCGGGACAGGGTCCTACGAGCAGTACTTC | CSVYLTGTGSYEQYF
. | once | TRBJ2-5 | TRBV7-2 | TGTGCCAGCAGCTTTAAAGAGACCCAGTACTTC | CASSFKETQYF
. | . | TRBJ2-1 | TRBV7-3 | TGTGCCAGCAGCTTACAGGGGACTGAGCAGTTCTTC | CASSLQGTEQFF
. | . | TRBJ1-1 | TRBV11-2 | TGTGCCAGCAGCTTAGGTGTGGGCGTTGAAGCTTTCTTT | CASSLGVGVEAFF
TRBD1 | once | TRBJ2-7 | TRBV5-4 | TGTGCCAGCAGCTTCGGTGGGACAGCCTCCTACGAGCAGTACTTC | CASSFGGTASYEQYF
. | . | TRBJ1-4 | TRBV7-2 | TGTGCCAGCAGCTTACGGGGTGCAACTAATGAAAAACTGTTTTTT | CASSLRGATNEKLFF